The T cell receptor (beta chain) under discussion was sequenced for a study of blood T cell repertoires in COVID-19. This CDR3 region has 20 residues. The germline V and J ends were trimmed by 1 base and 1 base, with 23 bases remaining between them. The germline V gene has CDR1 KGHSH and CDR2 LQKENI. Generated by immunoSEQ multiplex PCR, the TCRdb table keeps only in-frame clones and is missing some. The data hold approximately 240,000 clones, with roughly 84% observed a single time. This clonotype originated in a woman aged 55-69 years who had recovered from COVID-19. The chain joins TRBV18 to TRBJ1-5, with D unresolved. Material for sequencing was peripheral blood. This CDR3 is CASSPRRTGGLVPSNQPQHF. As DNA, the CDR3 is TGTGCCAGCTCACCACGGCGGACGGGAGGCCTGGTCCCCAGCAATCAGCCCCAGCATTTT.